This T cell receptor (beta chain) derives from a study of CD4 and CD8 cells across lung adenocarcinoma regions. In TCRdb, the PCR reads were re-called with MiXCR into one record per CDR3 protein. Here the sample spans some 20,000 distinct CDR3 sequences, less than 70% being singletons. The CDR3 spans 16 amino acids, including both terminal residues. Germline-derived CDR1 and CDR2 are MNHEY and SMNVEV (reference sequence). Samples came from patients with localized non-small cell lung adenocarcinoma. As for this clonotype: No DNA is shown, since the ends of the CDR3 on it are uncertain; the CDR3 is the one TCRdb lists.

This sequence originates from a female donor with lung adenocarcinoma. The CD4 and CD8 labels of this study may be unreliable. The J gene is TRBJ2-3, the V gene TRBV27; the DNA was not compared with TRBD2, the D call given in the table. Sequencing was done on a sample of CD8+ T cells from the center of a lung tumor. The CDR3 region is CASRSQVGGGTDTKYF.